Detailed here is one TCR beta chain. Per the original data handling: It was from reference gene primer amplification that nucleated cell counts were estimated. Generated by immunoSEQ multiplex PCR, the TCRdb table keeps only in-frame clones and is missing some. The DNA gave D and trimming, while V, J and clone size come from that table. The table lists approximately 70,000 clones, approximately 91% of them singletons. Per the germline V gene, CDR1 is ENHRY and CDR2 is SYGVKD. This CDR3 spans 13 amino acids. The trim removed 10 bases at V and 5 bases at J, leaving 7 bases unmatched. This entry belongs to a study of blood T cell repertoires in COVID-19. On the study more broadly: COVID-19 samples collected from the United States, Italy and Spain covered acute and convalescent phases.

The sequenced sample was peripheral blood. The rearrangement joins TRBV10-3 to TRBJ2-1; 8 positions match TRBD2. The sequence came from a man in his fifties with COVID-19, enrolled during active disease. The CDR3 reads CATEFSGNNEQFF. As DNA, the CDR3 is TGTGCCACCGAGTTTAGCGGGAACAATGAGCAGTTCTTC.